Listed here are 15 T cell receptor beta chains from one sample, sequenced in a study of shared clonotypes between healthy human individuals. Profiled with immunoSEQ multiplex PCR; TCRdb holds only in-frame clones, not every one. This table has 950,000 to 1,100,000 clones, approximately 78% appearing once. The material sequenced was memory CD4+ T cells from PBMCs. Subset here: CD45RA-negative fraction. Receptors originate from a young man in good health. Some clones in this sample may be carry-over from other donors' samples.

In its sample, this clone was seen once. This sequence joins TRBV4-2 and TRBJ2-7, with D unresolved. Germline-derived CDR1 and CDR2 are LGHNA and YNFKEQ. This CDR3 is 14 amino acids long. Trimming removed 0 bases at V and 6 bases at J, with 12 bases between. The CDR3 here is CASSQELADSEQYF. The CDR3 bases are TGTGCCAGCAGCCAAGAATTAGCAGACTCCGAGCAGTACTTC.

This chain links TRBV19 with TRBJ1-2; no firm D call. Trimming left V 3 bases short and J 1 base short, with 15 bases between. CDR1 is LNHDA, CDR2 SQIVND, per germline (reference sequence). The CDR3 contains 16 residues. The CDR3 nucleotides are TGTGCCAGTAGTATCGAATGGTCGCCGAGTAACTATGGCTACACCTTC. Protein product: CASSIEWSPSNYGYTF.

In its sample, this clone was seen once. This chain uses TRBV19 with TRBJ1-1, with D unresolved. Trimming left V 5 bases short and J 0 bases short, with 16 bases between. The CDR3 length is 16 residues. Germline V lookup: CDR1 LNHDA, CDR2 SQIVND (reference sequence). The CDR3 nucleotides read TGTGCCAGTAGTTGGTACCCCGGGATCCTGAACACTGAAGCTTTCTTT. Its translation: CASSWYPGILNTEAFF.

This clone was seen just once. The chain joins TRBV5-8 to TRBJ2-3, with D possibly matching TRBD2 (6 bases). The V end lost 9 bases, the J end lost 6 bases, and 17 bases lay between the germline ends. The germline V gene encodes CDR1 SGHTS and CDR2 YDEGEE. This CDR3 has 13 amino acids. The CDR3 is CAIPGTGWDTQYF. CDR3 sequence (DNA): TGTGCCATCCCGGGGACTGGGTGGGATACGCAGTATTTT.

The chain employs TRBV20-1 and TRBJ2-7; no clear D. There are 10 residues in the CDR3. The germline gives CDR1 DFQATT, CDR2 SNEGSKA (reference sequence). Trimming pared 5 bases from V and 4 bases from J, leaving 6 bases between. Here the CDR3 DNA reads TGCAGTGCTGCCAGGTACGAGCAGTACTTC. Its translation: CSAARYEQYF.

V is TRBV29-1 and J is TRBJ2-6; no firm D call. Germline V gene lookup returns CDR1 SQVTM and CDR2 ANQGSEA. V was shortened by 7 bases and J by 2 bases, with 6 bases between the two germline ends. The CDR3 has 12 amino acids. The CDR3 loop reads CSGSTGANVLTF. The CDR3 DNA is TGCAGCGGAAGTACTGGGGCCAACGTCCTGACTTTC. Full variable domain (rest looked up from reference TRBV29-1 and TRBJ2-6): SAVISQKPSRDICQRGTSLTIQCQVDSQVTMMFWYRQQPGQSLTLIATANQGSEATYESGFVIDKFPISRPNLTFSTLTVSNMSPEDSSIYLCSGSTGANVLTFGAGSRLTVL.

This clone was observed a single time. This chain uses TRBV11-2 with TRBJ1-5; possibly TRBD1 for D (5 bases). Trimming cost V 3 bases and J 5 bases, with 8 bases left between them. Germline assignment: CDR1 SGHAT and CDR2 FQNNGV. This CDR3 contains 13 residues. The DNA for the CDR3 is TGTGCCAGCAGCTTGGGGCTCGATCAGCCCCAGCATTTT. This gives the protein CASSLGLDQPQHF.

The chain links TRBV6-1 to TRBJ2-2; 8 nucleotides align to TRBD1. J was trimmed by 5 bases and V by 6 bases; bases with no gene match: 5. The CDR3 spans 14 residues. Germline V CDR1 and CDR2: MNHNS, SASEGT. The CDR3 protein is CASRGQEGTGELFF. As DNA, the CDR3 is TGTGCCAGCAGGGGACAGGAAGGGACCGGGGAGCTGTTTTTT.

The chain combines TRBV6-6 with TRBJ1-1, with D maybe TRBD1 (5 bases). The CDR3 extends over 15 amino acids. The V gene lost 6 bases and the J gene lost 3 bases, with 17 bases spanning the gap. Germline assignment: CDR1 MNHNY and CDR2 SVGAGI (reference sequence). The CDR3 DNA follows: TGTGCCAGCAGGAGAGTAGGGGAACTCCACACTGAAGCTTTCTTT. Residues: CASRRVGELHTEAFF.

The chain joins TRBV9 to TRBJ2-6; TRBD2 aligns across 7 bases. Looked up from germline, CDR1 is SGDLS and CDR2 is YYNGEE. This CDR3 spans 18 amino acids. Trimming took 0 bases from V and 0 from J; bases not matched to a gene: 6. The CDR3 sequence is CASSVAASGDSGANVLTF. In DNA, the CDR3 is TGTGCCAGCAGCGTAGCGGCTAGCGGAGACTCTGGGGCCAACGTCCTGACTTTC.

Comments on this clone: This sample also contains other DNA sequences that code for the same CDR3. This chain links TRBV4-3 with TRBJ2-7; a weak D match, TRBD2 (6 bases). Germline V gene lookup returns CDR1 LGHNA and CDR2 YSLEER. The CDR3 length is 15 residues. V was clipped by 3 bases and J by 0 bases, with 12 bases between them. CDR3 loop: CASSQGLQPSYEQYF. The DNA for the CDR3 is TGCGCCAGCAGCCAGGGACTTCAACCCTCCTACGAGCAGTACTTC.

This chain links TRBV7-2 with TRBJ2-3; weak D call: TRBD2 (6 bases). CDR1 SGHTA and CDR2 FQGNSA come from the germline V gene. This CDR3 comprises 17 residues. Trimming pared 2 bases from V and 1 base from J, leaving 16 bases between. The CDR3 DNA reads TGTGCCAGCAGCTTAACTCTTAGCGGAGTGGGCACAGATACGCAGTATTTT. It is translated as CASSLTLSGVGTDTQYF. Drawing the rest from reference TRBV7-2 and TRBJ2-3, the complete variable domain is GAGVSQSPSNKVTEKGKDVELRCDPISGHTALYWYRQSLGQGLEFLIYFQGNSAPDKSGLPSDRFSAERTGGSVSTLTIQRTQQEDSAVYLCASSLTLSGVGTDTQYFGPGTRLTVL.

This clone was found many times. The rearrangement links TRBV28 to TRBJ1-1, with D perhaps matching TRBD1 (6 bases). The CDR3 covers 13 residues. The ends were cut back, 6 bases at V and 1 base at J, with 9 bases in the middle. Germline CDR1 reads MDHEN; CDR2 reads SYDVKM. Here the CDR3 DNA reads TGTGCCAGCAGATCACAGGGGAACACTGAAGCTTTCTTT. It codes for CASRSQGNTEAFF. The variable domain in full, completed from reference TRBV28 and TRBJ1-1, reads DVKVTQSSRYLVKRTGEKVFLECVQDMDHENMFWYRQDPGLGLRLIYFSYDVKMKEKGDIPEGYSVSREKKERFSLILESASTNQTSMYLCASRSQGNTEAFFGQGTRLTVV.

As to this clone: A far larger clone is off by one base, so a read error is likely. The V gene is TRBV7-9, the J gene TRBJ2-4, with D possibly TRBD1 on 5 matching bases. The CDR3 length is 15 residues. Germline assignment: CDR1 SEHNR and CDR2 FQNEAQ (reference sequence). CDR3 amino acids: CASSLVRGTKSIQYF. The CDR3 DNA reads TGTGCCAGCAGCTTAGTAAGGGGTACCAAAAGCATTCAGTACTTC.

This clone has just a few counts. The chain employs TRBV19 and TRBJ2-1, with a tentative D call TRBD2 (7 bases). The V gene's germline CDR1 is LNHDA and CDR2 SQIVND (reference sequence). The CDR3 covers 15 residues. V was shortened by 9 bases and J by 9 bases, with 24 bases between the two germline ends. CDR3 DNA sequence: TGTGCCAGCGCGGAGGGGGACTACCCATCCGGTGAGCAGTTCTTC. It translates to CASAEGDYPSGEQFF.